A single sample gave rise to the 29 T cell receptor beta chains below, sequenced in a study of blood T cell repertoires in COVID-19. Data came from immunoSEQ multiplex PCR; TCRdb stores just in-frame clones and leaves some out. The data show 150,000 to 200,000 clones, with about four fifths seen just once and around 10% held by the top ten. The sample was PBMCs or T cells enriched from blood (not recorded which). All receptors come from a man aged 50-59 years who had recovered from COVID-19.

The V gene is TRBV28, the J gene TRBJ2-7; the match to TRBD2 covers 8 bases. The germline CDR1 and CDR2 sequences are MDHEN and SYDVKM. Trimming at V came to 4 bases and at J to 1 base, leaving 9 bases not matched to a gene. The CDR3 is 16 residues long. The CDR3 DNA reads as TGTGCCAGCAGTTCCCCCACCCGGGAGGGGTCCTACGAGCAGTACTTC. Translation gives CASSSPTREGSYEQYF.

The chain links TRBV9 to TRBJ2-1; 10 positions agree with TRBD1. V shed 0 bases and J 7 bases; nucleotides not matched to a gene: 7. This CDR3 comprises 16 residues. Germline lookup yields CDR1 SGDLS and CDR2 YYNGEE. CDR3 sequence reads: CASSVGDRGVRNEQFF. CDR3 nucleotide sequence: TGTGCCAGCAGCGTAGGGGACAGGGGAGTAAGGAATGAGCAGTTCTTC.

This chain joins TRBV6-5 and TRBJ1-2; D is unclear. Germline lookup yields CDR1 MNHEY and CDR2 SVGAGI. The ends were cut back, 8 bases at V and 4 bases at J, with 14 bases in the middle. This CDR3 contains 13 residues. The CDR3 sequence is CASGNSPTYGYTF. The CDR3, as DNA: TGTGCCAGCGGAAACAGCCCTACCTATGGCTACACCTTC.

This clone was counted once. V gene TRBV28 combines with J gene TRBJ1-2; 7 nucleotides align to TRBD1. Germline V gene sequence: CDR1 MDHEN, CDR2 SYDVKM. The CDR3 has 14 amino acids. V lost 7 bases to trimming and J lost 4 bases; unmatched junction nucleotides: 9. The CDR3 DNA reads TGTGCCAGCACTCAAAGGGCAGGGGGCTATGGCTACACCTTC. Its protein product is CASTQRAGGYGYTF.

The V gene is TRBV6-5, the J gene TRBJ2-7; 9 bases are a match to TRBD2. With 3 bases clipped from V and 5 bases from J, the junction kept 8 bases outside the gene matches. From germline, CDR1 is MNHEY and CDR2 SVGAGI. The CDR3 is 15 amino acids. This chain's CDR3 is CASSYTGTSMNEQYF. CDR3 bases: TGTGCCAGCAGTTATACGGGGACTAGCATGAACGAGCAGTACTTC.

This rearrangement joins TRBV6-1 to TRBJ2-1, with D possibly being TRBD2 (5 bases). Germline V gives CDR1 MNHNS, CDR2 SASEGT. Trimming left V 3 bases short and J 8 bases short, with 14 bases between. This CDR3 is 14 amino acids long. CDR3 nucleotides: TGTGCCAGCAGTGAGGCAGCGGCTAAGGATGAGCAGTTCTTC. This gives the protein CASSEAAAKDEQFF.

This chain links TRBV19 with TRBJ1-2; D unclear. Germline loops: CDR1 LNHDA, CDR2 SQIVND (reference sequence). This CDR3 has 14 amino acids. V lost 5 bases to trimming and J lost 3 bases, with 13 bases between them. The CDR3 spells CASSSEGPHYGYTF. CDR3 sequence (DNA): TGTGCCAGTAGTTCAGAGGGCCCCCACTATGGCTACACCTTC.

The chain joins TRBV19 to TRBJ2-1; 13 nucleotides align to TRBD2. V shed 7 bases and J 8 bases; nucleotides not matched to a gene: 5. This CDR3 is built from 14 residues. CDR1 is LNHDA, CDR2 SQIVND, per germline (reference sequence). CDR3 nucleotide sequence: TGTGCCAGTAAGTGGACTAGCGGGGGACATGAGCAGTTCTTC. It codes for CASKWTSGGHEQFF.

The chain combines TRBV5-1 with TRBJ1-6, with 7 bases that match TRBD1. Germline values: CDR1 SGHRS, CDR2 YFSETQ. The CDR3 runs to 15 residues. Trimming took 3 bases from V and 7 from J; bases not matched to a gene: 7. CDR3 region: CASSSAGTENSPLHF. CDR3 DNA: TGCGCCAGCAGCTCAGCCGGGACAGAGAATTCACCCCTCCACTTT.

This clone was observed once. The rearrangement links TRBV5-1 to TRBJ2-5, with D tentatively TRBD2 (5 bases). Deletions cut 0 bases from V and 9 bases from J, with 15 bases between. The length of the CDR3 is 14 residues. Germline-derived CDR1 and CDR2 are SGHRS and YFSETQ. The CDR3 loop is CASSLVSGLVAQYF. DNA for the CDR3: TGCGCCAGCAGCTTGGTTTCGGGGTTGGTGGCCCAGTACTTC.

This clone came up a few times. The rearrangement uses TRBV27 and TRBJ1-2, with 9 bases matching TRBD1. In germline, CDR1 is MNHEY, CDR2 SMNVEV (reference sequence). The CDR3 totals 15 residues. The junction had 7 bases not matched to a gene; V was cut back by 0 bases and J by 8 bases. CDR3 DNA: TGTGCCAGCAGTTTATCCTCCGGGACAGGGACAGGCTACACCTTC. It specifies CASSLSSGTGTGYTF.

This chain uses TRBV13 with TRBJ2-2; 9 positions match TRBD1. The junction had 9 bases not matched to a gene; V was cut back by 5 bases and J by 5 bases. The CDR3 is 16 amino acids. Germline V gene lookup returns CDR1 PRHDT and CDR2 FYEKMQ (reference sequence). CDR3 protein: CASSGYRGLGTGELFF. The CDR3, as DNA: TGTGCCAGCAGCGGATACAGGGGGCTGGGGACCGGGGAGCTGTTTTTT.

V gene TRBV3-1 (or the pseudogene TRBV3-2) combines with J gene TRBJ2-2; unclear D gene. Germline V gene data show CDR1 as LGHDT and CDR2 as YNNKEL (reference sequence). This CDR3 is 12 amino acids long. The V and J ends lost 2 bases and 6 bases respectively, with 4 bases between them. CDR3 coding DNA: TGTGCCAGCAGCCAACATCCCGGGGAGCTGTTTTTT. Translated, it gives CASSQHPGELFF.

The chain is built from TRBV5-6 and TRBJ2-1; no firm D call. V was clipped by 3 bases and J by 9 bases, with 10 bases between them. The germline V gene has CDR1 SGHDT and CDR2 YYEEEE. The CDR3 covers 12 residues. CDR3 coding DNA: TGTGCCAGCAGCTCCGTCTCGGGTGAGCAGTTCTTC. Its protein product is CASSSVSGEQFF.

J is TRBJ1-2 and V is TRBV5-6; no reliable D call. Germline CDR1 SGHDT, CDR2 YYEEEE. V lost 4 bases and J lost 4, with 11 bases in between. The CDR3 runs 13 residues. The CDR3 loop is CASSPDPVYGYTF. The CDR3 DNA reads TGTGCCAGCAGCCCTGATCCGGTCTATGGCTACACCTTC.

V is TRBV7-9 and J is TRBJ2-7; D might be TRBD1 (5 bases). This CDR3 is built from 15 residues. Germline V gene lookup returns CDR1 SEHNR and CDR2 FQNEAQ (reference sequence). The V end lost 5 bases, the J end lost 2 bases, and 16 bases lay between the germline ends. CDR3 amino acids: CASSHPRDEAYEQYF. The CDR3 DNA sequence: TGTGCCAGCAGCCACCCCAGGGATGAGGCCTACGAGCAGTACTTC.

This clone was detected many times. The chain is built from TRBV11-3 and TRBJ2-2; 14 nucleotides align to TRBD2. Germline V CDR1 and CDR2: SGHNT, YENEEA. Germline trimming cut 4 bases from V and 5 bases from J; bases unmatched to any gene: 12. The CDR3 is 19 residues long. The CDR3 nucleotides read TGTGCCAGCAGCTCACCTTTAGGGACTAGCGGGAGTGGGACCGGGGAGCTGTTTTTT. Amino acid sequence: CASSSPLGTSGSGTGELFF.

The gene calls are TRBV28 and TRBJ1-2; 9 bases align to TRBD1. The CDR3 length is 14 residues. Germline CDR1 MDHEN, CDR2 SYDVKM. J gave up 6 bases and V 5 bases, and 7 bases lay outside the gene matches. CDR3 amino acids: CASSDYRGHNGYTF. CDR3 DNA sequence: TGTGCCAGCAGTGATTACAGGGGGCACAATGGCTACACCTTC.

DNA for the CDR3: TGCGCCAGCAGCCCGGGACTAGCCCCTGGGGCCAACGTCCTGACTTTC. Protein product: CASSPGLAPGANVLTF. This chain uses TRBV5-1 with TRBJ2-6, with 9 bases fitting TRBD2. Losses at the gene ends were 4 bases for V and 2 bases for J; bases not matched to a gene: 4. The CDR3 covers 16 residues. CDR1 SGHRS and CDR2 YFSETQ come from the germline V gene.

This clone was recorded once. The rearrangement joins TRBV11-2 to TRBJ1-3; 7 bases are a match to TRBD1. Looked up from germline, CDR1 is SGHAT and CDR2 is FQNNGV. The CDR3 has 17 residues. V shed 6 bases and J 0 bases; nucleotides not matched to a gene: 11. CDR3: CASRGGWTGNSGNTIYF. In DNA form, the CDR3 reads TGTGCCAGCAGGGGGGGCTGGACAGGCAACTCTGGAAACACCATATATTTT.

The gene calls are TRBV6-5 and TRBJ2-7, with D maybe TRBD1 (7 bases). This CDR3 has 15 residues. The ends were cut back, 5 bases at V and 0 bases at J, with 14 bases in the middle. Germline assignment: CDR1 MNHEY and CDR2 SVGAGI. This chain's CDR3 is CASSTRGESSYEQYF. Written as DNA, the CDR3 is TGTGCCAGCAGTACCAGGGGGGAGAGCTCCTACGAGCAGTACTTC.

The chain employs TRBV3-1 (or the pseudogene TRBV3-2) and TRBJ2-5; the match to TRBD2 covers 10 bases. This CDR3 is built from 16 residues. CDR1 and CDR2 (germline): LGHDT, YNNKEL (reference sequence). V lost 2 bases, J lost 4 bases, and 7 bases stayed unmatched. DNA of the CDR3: TGTGCCAGCAGCCAACCACTAGCGGGGAGCGTAGAGACCCAGTACTTC. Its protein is CASSQPLAGSVETQYF.

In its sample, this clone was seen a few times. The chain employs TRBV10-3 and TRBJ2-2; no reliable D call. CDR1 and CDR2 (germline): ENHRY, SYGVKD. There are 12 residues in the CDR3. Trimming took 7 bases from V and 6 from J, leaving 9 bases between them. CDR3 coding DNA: TGTGCCATCAATGACTTATCCGGGGAGCTGTTTTTT. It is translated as CAINDLSGELFF.

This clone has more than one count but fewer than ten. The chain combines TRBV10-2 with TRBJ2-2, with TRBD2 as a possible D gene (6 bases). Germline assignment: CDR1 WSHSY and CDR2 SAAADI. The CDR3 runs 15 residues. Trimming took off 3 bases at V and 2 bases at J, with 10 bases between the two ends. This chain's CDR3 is CASSEIGGNTGELFF. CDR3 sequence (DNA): TGCGCCAGCAGTGAAATCGGGGGAAACACCGGGGAGCTGTTTTTT.

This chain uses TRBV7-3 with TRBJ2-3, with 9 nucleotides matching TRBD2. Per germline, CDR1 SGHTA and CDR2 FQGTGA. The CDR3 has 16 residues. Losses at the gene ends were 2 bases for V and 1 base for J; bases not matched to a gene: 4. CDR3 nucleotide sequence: TGTGCCAGCAGCTTACAAGCGGGGGGCGGCACAGATACGCAGTATTTT. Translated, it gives CASSLQAGGGTDTQYF.

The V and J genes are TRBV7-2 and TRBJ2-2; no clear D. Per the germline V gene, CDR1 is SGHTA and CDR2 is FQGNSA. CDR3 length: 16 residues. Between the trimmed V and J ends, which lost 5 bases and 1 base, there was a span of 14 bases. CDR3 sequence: CASSPRSQLNTGELFF. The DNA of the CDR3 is TGTGCCAGCAGCCCGAGGAGTCAGCTGAACACCGGGGAGCTGTTTTTT.

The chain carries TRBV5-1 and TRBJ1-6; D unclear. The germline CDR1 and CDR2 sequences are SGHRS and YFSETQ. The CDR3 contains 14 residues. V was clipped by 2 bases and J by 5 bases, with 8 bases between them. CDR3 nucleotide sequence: TGCGCCAGCAGCTTAGACTTTAATAATTCACCCCTCCACTTT. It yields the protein CASSLDFNNSPLHF.

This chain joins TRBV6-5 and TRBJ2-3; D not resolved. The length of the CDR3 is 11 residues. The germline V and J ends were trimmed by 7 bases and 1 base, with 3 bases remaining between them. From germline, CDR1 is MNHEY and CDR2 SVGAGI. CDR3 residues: CASTGTDTQYF. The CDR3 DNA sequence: TGTGCCAGCACTGGCACAGATACGCAGTATTTT.

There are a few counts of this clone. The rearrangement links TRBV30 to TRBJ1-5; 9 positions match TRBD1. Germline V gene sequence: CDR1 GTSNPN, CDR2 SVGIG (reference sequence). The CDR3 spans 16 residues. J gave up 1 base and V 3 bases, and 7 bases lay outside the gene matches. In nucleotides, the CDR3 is TGTGCCTGGAGGGGACAGGGAGCGGTGAGCAATCAGCCCCAGCATTTT. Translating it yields CAWRGQGAVSNQPQHF.